Listed here are 6 T cell receptor beta chains from one sample, sequenced in a study of OX40 agonist ivuxolimab in advanced cancers. Some clones are missing from TCRdb's copy, which holds only in-frame ones; the method was immunoSEQ multiplex PCR. The table records about 80,000 clones, about nine tenths of them present only once. This specimen was CD4+ or CD8+ T cells sorted from blood, taken in a trial of the OX40 agonist ivuxolimab. The receptors originated from an adult with an advanced solid tumor such as melanoma, head and neck, liver or kidney cancer.

V and J are TRBV5-1 and TRBJ2-7; a possible D gene is TRBD2 (6 bases). Germline CDR1 is SGHRS and CDR2 is YFSETQ. The CDR3 consists of 16 residues. Trimming stripped 3 bases from V and 0 bases from J, with 16 bases between. CDR3 amino acids: CASSSGAGPYSYEQYF. The CDR3 DNA sequence: TGCGCCAGCAGCTCGGGAGCGGGCCCTTACTCCTACGAGCAGTACTTC.

The chain uses TRBV18 and TRBJ1-2, with no clear D. The CDR3 extends over 13 amino acids. Germline CDR1 reads KGHSH; CDR2 reads LQKENI. Trimming left V 2 bases short and J 2 bases short, with 6 bases between. CDR3 in DNA: TGTGCCAGCTCACCAAACACCAACTATGGCTACACCTTC. Protein: CASSPNTNYGYTF.

V usage is TRBV9 and J usage is TRBJ1-2; 8 positions match TRBD1. CDR1 and CDR2 (germline): SGDLS, YYNGEE. The CDR3 spans 15 residues. V lost 3 bases, J lost 6 bases, and 10 bases stayed unmatched. The CDR3 bases are TGTGCCAGCAGCGCTAGAGAGGACAGGGCCCATGGCTACACCTTC. Translated, it gives CASSAREDRAHGYTF.

The chain couples TRBV4-1 to TRBJ2-1, with a possible D match to TRBD2 (6 bases). Germline V gene sequence: CDR1 MGHRA, CDR2 YSYEKL. This CDR3 spans 17 amino acids. V was trimmed by 0 bases and J by 7 bases, leaving 19 bases between them. The CDR3 reads CASSQDLFRGGVNEQFF. For the CDR3, the DNA is TGCGCCAGCAGCCAAGACCTTTTTAGGGGAGGTGTTAATGAGCAGTTCTTC.

This chain uses TRBV19 with TRBJ2-1, with 15 bases aligning to TRBD2. Trimming cost V 4 bases and J 7 bases; bases outside gene matches: 14. This CDR3 spans 19 amino acids. Germline V gives CDR1 LNHDA, CDR2 SQIVND (reference sequence). The CDR3 DNA follows: TGTGCCAGTAGTACCCGGACTAGCGGGAGGGCCTCCGTTCGGAATGAGCAGTTCTTC. It specifies CASSTRTSGRASVRNEQFF. The whole variable domain, filled in from reference TRBV19 and TRBJ2-1, reads DGGITQSPKYLFRKEGQNVTLSCEQNLNHDAMYWYRQDPGQGLRLIYYSQIVNDFQKGDIAEGYSVSREKKESFPLTVTSAQKNPTAFYLCASSTRTSGRASVRNEQFFGPGTRLTVL.

The chain employs TRBV19 and TRBJ2-2; 10 nucleotides agree with TRBD2. There are 17 residues in the CDR3. Trimming took 5 bases from V and 0 from J; bases not matched to a gene: 6. Germline CDR1 reads LNHDA; CDR2 reads SQIVND (reference sequence). The CDR3 nucleotides are TGTGCCAGTAGTGAAACTAGCGGGGCAGCGAACACCGGGGAGCTGTTTTTT. It is translated as CASSETSGAANTGELFF.